A single sample is the source of the 28 T cell receptor beta chains below, sequenced in a study of OX40 agonist ivuxolimab in advanced cancers. Clones were read by immunoSEQ multiplex PCR, and TCRdb kept only the in-frame ones, dropping some. This repertoire shows 90,000 or so clones, about 90% found once; its top ten account for approximately 4%. This specimen consisted of CD4+ or CD8+ T cells sorted from blood, obtained in a trial of the OX40 agonist ivuxolimab. The receptor set was obtained from an adult with an advanced solid tumor such as melanoma, head and neck, liver or kidney cancer.

A word on this clone: Other DNA sequences from this sample encode an identical CDR3 as well. The J gene is TRBJ2-7, the V gene TRBV27, with D uncertain. This CDR3 spans 11 amino acids. Trimming shortened V by 4 bases and J by 1 base, and 2 bases separated the two germline ends. Germline CDR1 is MNHEY and CDR2 is SMNVEV (reference sequence). CDR3 DNA: TGTGCCAGCAGTTCGTCCTACGAGCAGTACTTC. Its translation: CASSSSYEQYF.

The gene calls are TRBV6-4 and TRBJ2-2; 8 bases match TRBD2. The CDR3 sequence is 16 residues long. V was clipped by 3 bases and J by 0 bases; unmatched bases: 3. Germline V lookup: CDR1 MRHNA, CDR2 SNTAGT. CDR3 sequence: CASSESGRTNTGELFF. CDR3 bases: TGTGCCAGCAGTGAAAGCGGGAGAACGAACACCGGGGAGCTGTTTTTT.

The V gene is TRBV5-1, the J gene TRBJ1-1; 9 nucleotides align to TRBD1. The CDR3 extends over 14 amino acids. V gave up 3 bases and J gave up 4 bases; unmatched junction bases: 4. Germline V lookup: CDR1 SGHRS, CDR2 YFSETQ. CDR3 DNA sequence: TGCGCCAGCAGCTCTTCGACAGGGGGCACTGAAGCTTTCTTT. Protein sequence: CASSSSTGGTEAFF.

V and J are TRBV30 and TRBJ1-4, with 8 bases identical to TRBD1. The junction had 7 bases not matched to a gene; V was cut back by 2 bases and J by 5 bases. The CDR3 has 15 amino acids. Germline assignment: CDR1 GTSNPN and CDR2 SVGIG (reference sequence). CDR3 protein: CAWSPTTGANEKLFF. Here the CDR3 DNA reads TGTGCCTGGAGTCCCACGACAGGGGCAAATGAAAAACTGTTTTTT. The whole variable domain, remainder taken from reference TRBV30 and TRBJ1-4, is SQTIHQWPATLVQPVGSPLSLECTVEGTSNPNLYWYRQAAGRGLQLLFYSVGIGQISSEVPQNLSASRPQDRQFILSSKKLLLSDSGFYLCAWSPTTGANEKLFFGSGTQLSVL.

This clone was seen just once. The chain couples TRBV10-3 to TRBJ2-1; 7 bases are shared with TRBD1. Germline CDR1 is ENHRY and CDR2 is SYGVKD. The V and J ends lost 7 bases and 7 bases, in that order; junction bases with no gene match: 10. The CDR3 is 14 residues long. The CDR3 DNA reads TGTGCCATCACGCCCACAGGGGTGAAAAATGAGCAGTTCTTC. Translated: CAITPTGVKNEQFF.

This chain joins TRBV9 and TRBJ2-2; no firm D call. The CDR3 runs 16 residues. V gave up 2 bases and J gave up 1 base, with 12 bases separating them. Germline CDR1 and CDR2: SGDLS and YYNGEE. The chain's CDR3 is CASSVSNYGNTGELFF. The DNA of the CDR3 is TGTGCCAGCAGCGTCTCAAATTATGGGAACACCGGGGAGCTGTTTTTT.

V and J are TRBV6-5 and TRBJ1-2; no clear D gene. With 6 bases removed from V and 3 bases from J, the gap between germline ends came to 14 bases. The CDR3 extends over 14 amino acids. Per germline, CDR1 MNHEY and CDR2 SVGAGI. CDR3 bases: TGTGCCAGCAGAGTGGACTACTCGGACTATGGCTACACCTTC. This gives the protein CASRVDYSDYGYTF.

This clone has a single count. The V call is TRBV30, the J call TRBJ2-7; 9 bases agree with TRBD1. Unmatched junction bases numbered 5, after V lost 5 bases and J lost 0 bases. CDR1 is GTSNPN, CDR2 SVGIG, per germline (reference sequence). This CDR3 comprises 14 residues. The DNA for the CDR3 is TGTGCCTGGGAAGGACAGGGGAGCTCCTACGAGCAGTACTTC. Translation: CAWEGQGSSYEQYF.

The chain recombines TRBV5-1 with TRBJ2-1; no firm D call. V was cut by 3 bases and J by 6 bases, with 7 bases left in between. Germline V lookup: CDR1 SGHRS, CDR2 YFSETQ. The CDR3 is 12 residues long. CDR3 sequence (DNA): TGCGCCAGCAGCTCGACTGGCAATGAGCAGTTCTTC. Translated: CASSSTGNEQFF.

This clone appeared once. This chain links TRBV7-9 with TRBJ2-2, with 10 bases fitting TRBD2. The germline V gene encodes CDR1 SEHNR and CDR2 FQNEAQ (reference sequence). The CDR3 is made up of 17 amino acids. Trimming cost V 2 bases and J 6 bases; bases outside gene matches: 9. CDR3 DNA sequence: TGTGCCAGCAGCTTATCCCTTGGGCTAGCGGGAGCCGGGGAGCTGTTTTTT. As protein: CASSLSLGLAGAGELFF.

The rearrangement links TRBV27 to TRBJ2-5, with a tentative D call TRBD2 (5 bases). CDR1 is MNHEY and CDR2 is SMNVEV in the germline V gene (reference sequence). The CDR3 extends over 14 amino acids. Trimming stripped 6 bases from V and 2 bases from J, with 13 bases between. CDR3 sequence: CASSPQTRQETQYF. DNA of the CDR3: TGTGCCAGCAGCCCCCAAACTAGACAAGAGACCCAGTACTTC.

The V call is TRBV27, the J call TRBJ2-7, with a possible D match to TRBD2 (5 bases). The CDR3 runs to 15 residues. Trimming shortened V by 2 bases and J by 0 bases, and 11 bases separated the two germline ends. Germline V gene sequence: CDR1 MNHEY, CDR2 SMNVEV (reference sequence). The CDR3 region has the DNA TGTGCCAGCAGTTTAGGCTCCGCGGGCTCCTACGAGCAGTACTTC. This translates into CASSLGSAGSYEQYF.

The rearrangement links TRBV28 to TRBJ2-7; TRBD1 aligns across 9 bases. This CDR3 region has 15 residues. CDR1 is MDHEN and CDR2 is SYDVKM in the germline V gene. Trimming cost V 7 bases and J 3 bases; bases outside gene matches: 10. The CDR3: CASTPNRDRDYEQYF. CDR3 nucleotides: TGTGCCAGCACCCCTAACCGGGACAGGGACTACGAGCAGTACTTC.

This chain uses TRBV15 with TRBJ1-3; no clear D. The CDR3 consists of 17 residues. Trimming cost V 0 bases and J 9 bases, with 21 bases left between them. Germline-derived CDR1 and CDR2 are LNHNV and YYDKDF (reference sequence). The chain's CDR3 is CATSREFGRSAEGTIYF. In DNA, the CDR3 is TGTGCCACCAGCAGAGAATTCGGGCGATCCGCGGAGGGCACCATATATTTT.

The chain joins TRBV5-1 to TRBJ2-7; 9 positions match TRBD2. In germline, CDR1 is SGHRS, CDR2 YFSETQ. Trimming removed 2 bases from V and 2 bases from J; junction bases left unmatched: 5. The CDR3 spans 15 residues. The CDR3 DNA follows: TGCGCCAGCAGCTTTCTAGCGGGGCAAACCTACGAGCAGTACTTC. Protein sequence: CASSFLAGQTYEQYF.

The CDR3 bases are TGCGCCAGCAGTAGCGGGGACCTCAGCTCCTACGAGCAGTACTTC. It is translated as CASSSGDLSSYEQYF. The chain links TRBV5-1 to TRBJ2-7; the match to TRBD2 covers 8 bases. The junction had 7 bases not matched to a gene; V was cut back by 5 bases and J by 0 bases. The CDR3 sequence is 15 residues long. Germline assignment: CDR1 SGHRS and CDR2 YFSETQ.

Comment on this clone: The sample holds other DNA sequences that translate to the same CDR3. The chain joins TRBV30 to TRBJ2-1; D not certain. The V end was cut by 2 bases, the J end by 5 bases, with 7 bases between. CDR3 length: 12 amino acids. The germline V gene encodes CDR1 GTSNPN and CDR2 SVGIG (reference sequence). CDR3 DNA: TGTGCCTGGAGTCCCGGACACAATGAGCAGTTCTTC. This gives the protein CAWSPGHNEQFF.

The chain couples TRBV30 to TRBJ1-2; D remains ambiguous. Trimming removed 2 bases from V and 8 bases from J, with 9 bases in between. The V gene's germline CDR1 is GTSNPN and CDR2 SVGIG (reference sequence). This CDR3 has 11 residues. The CDR3 coding sequence is TGTGCCTGGAGTCCGGTGTACGGCTACACCTTC. This sequence encodes CAWSPVYGYTF.

The sample holds a few counts of this clone. The V and J genes are TRBV7-9 and TRBJ2-3; the D gene is possibly TRBD2 (5 bases). The CDR3 is made up of 12 amino acids. With 7 bases removed from V and 8 bases from J, the gap between germline ends came to 13 bases. From germline, CDR1 is SEHNR and CDR2 FQNEAQ (reference sequence). CDR3 in DNA: TGTGCCAGCACGGAGGTGGGCGGTACGCAGTATTTT. Its protein product is CASTEVGGTQYF.

The V call is TRBV27, the J call TRBJ1-5; the D gene is possibly TRBD1 (5 bases). V lost 3 bases, J lost 1 base, and 7 bases lay in between. The CDR3 length is 14 residues. Germline-derived CDR1 and CDR2 are MNHEY and SMNVEV (reference sequence). The CDR3 bases are TGTGCCAGCAGTTTCGGGGGAAGCAATCAGCCCCAGCATTTT. Translating gives CASSFGGSNQPQHF.

This clone was observed a few times. This rearrangement joins TRBV7-7 to TRBJ2-7, with 10 bases identical to TRBD1. The CDR3 consists of 16 residues. The germline V gene has CDR1 SSHAT and CDR2 FNYEAQ (reference sequence). The DNA of the CDR3 is TGTGCTAGCAACGTATCGCCCGGGACAGGGGCTAACGAGCAGTACGTC. This sequence encodes CASNVSPGTGANEQYV.

The V gene is TRBV18, the J gene TRBJ2-1, with 14 bases that match TRBD2. The CDR3 consists of 15 residues. Germline V lookup: CDR1 KGHSH, CDR2 LQKENI. The ends lost 0 bases at V and 9 bases at J; junction bases unmatched: 1. This CDR3 reads CASSPPTSGRGEQFF. CDR3 DNA sequence: TGTGCCAGCTCACCACCGACTAGCGGGAGGGGTGAGCAGTTCTTC.

The CDR3 DNA follows: TGCGCCAGCAGAGTTGAAGCGGGAGGGCCGGGTTACGAGCAGTACTTC. This sequence encodes CASRVEAGGPGYEQYF. The chain recombines TRBV5-1 with TRBJ2-7; 10 bases match TRBD2. Germline CDR1 SGHRS, CDR2 YFSETQ. This CDR3 is 16 amino acids long. After removal of 5 bases from V and 4 bases from J, the junction contained 12 bases not matched to a gene. Based on the CDR3 plus reference TRBV5-1 and TRBJ2-7, the full variable domain is KAGVTQTPRYLIKTRGQQVTLSCSPISGHRSVSWYQQTPGQGLQFLFEYFSETQRNKGNFPGRFSGRQFSNSRSEMNVSTLELGDSALYLCASRVEAGGPGYEQYFGPGTRLTVT.

This clone was counted only a few times. The chain employs TRBV29-1 and TRBJ2-2; no definite D call. The germline V and J ends were trimmed by 4 bases and 5 bases, with 11 bases remaining between them. This CDR3 is 13 amino acids long. Germline CDR1 reads SQVTM; CDR2 reads ANQGSEA. In DNA form, the CDR3 reads TGCAGCGTTGGGCGGCGAGCTACCGGGGAGCTGTTTTTT. Translating it yields CSVGRRATGELFF.

The chain has TRBV6-1 and TRBJ2-1; TRBD2 matches 7 bases. The trim removed 6 bases at V and 6 bases at J, leaving 2 bases unmatched. The germline V gene has CDR1 MNHNS and CDR2 SASEGT. The CDR3 extends over 12 amino acids. The CDR3 coding sequence is TGTGCCAGCAGGGGGACTACCAATGAGCAGTTCTTC. Protein sequence: CASRGTTNEQFF.

This rearrangement joins TRBV28 to TRBJ1-5, with D perhaps TRBD1 (6 bases). The ends were cut back, 4 bases at V and 2 bases at J, with 12 bases in the middle. CDR3 length: 15 residues. CDR1 is MDHEN, CDR2 SYDVKM, per germline. The CDR3: CASSSPNRGNQPQHF. CDR3 in DNA: TGTGCCAGCAGTTCGCCGAACAGGGGCAATCAGCCCCAGCATTTT.

The chain links TRBV7-9 to TRBJ1-4; 8 bases match TRBD1. This CDR3 contains 15 residues. Per the germline V gene, CDR1 is SEHNR and CDR2 is FQNEAQ (reference sequence). V trimming: 5 bases; J trimming: 5 bases; junction bases outside the gene matches: 7. CDR3 protein: CASSEGGQANEKLFF. Written as DNA, the CDR3 is TGTGCCAGCAGCGAGGGGGGACAGGCCAATGAAAAACTGTTTTTT.

This sequence joins TRBV9 and TRBJ2-6; possible D gene TRBD1, 5 bases. Germline assignment: CDR1 SGDLS and CDR2 YYNGEE. Deletions cut 2 bases from V and 2 bases from J, with 5 bases between. CDR3 length equals 14 residues. DNA for the CDR3: TGTGCCAGCAGCGTCAGGGCTGGGGCCAACGTCCTGACTTTC. This codes for CASSVRAGANVLTF.